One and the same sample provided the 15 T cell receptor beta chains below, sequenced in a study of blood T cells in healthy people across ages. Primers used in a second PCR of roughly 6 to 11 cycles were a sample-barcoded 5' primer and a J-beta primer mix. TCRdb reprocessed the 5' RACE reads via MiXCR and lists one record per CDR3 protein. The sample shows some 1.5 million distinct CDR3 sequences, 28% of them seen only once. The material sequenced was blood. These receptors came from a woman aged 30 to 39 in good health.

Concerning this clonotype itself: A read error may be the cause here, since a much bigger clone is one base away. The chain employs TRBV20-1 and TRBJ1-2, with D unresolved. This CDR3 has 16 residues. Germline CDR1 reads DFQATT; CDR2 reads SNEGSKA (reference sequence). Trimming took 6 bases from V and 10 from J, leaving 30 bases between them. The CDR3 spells CSAPRPSETAAEDYTF. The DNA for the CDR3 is TGCAGTGCCCCTAGACCTAGTGAGACCGCCGCGGAGGACTACACCTTC.

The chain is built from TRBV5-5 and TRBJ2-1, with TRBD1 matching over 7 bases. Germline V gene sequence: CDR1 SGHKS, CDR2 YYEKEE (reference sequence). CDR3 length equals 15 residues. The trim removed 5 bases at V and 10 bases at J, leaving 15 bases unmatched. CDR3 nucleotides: TGTGCCAGCAGTTTAGCGACAGGGAAACGAAGCGAGCAGTTCTTC. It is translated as CASSLATGKRSEQFF.

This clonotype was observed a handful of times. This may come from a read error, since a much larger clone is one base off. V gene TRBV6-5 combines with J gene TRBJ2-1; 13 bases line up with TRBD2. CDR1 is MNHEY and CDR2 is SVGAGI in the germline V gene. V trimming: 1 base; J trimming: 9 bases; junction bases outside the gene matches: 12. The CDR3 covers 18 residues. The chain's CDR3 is CASSYLGLAGRAPSEQFF. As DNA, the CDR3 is TGTGCCAGCAGTTACTTGGGACTAGCGGGGCGAGCCCCTAGTGAGCAGTTCTTC.

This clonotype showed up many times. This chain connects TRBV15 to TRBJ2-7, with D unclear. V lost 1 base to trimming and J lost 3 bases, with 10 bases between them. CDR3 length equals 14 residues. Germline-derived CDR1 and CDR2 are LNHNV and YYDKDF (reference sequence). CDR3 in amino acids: CATSRGGVYYEQYF. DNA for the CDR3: TGTGCCACCAGCAGAGGAGGCGTCTACTACGAGCAGTACTTC.

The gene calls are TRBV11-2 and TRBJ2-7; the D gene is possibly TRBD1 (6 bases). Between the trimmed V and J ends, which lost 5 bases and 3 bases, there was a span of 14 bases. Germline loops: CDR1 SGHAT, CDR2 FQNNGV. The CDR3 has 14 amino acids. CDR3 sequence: CASSRSGVGYEQYF. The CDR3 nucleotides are TGTGCCAGCAGCCGGTCAGGGGTTGGCTACGAGCAGTACTTC.

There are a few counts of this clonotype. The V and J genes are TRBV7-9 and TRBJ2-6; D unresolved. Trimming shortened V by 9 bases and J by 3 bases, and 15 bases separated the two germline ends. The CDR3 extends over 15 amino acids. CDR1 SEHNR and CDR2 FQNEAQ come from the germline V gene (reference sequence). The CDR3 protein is CASSQGWGGANVLTF. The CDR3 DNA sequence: TGTGCCAGTTCCCAAGGCTGGGGTGGGGCCAACGTCCTGACTTTC.

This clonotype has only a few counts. CDR3 protein: CASSLSYVLYEQYF. The CDR3 DNA follows: TGTGCCAGCAGCTTATCGTACGTTCTCTACGAGCAGTACTTC. The chain uses TRBV13 and TRBJ2-4; D gene uncertain. The J call may not be correct, given that the DNA end is closer to TRBJ2-7. Germline V gives CDR1 PRHDT, CDR2 FYEKMQ (reference sequence). The CDR3 runs 14 residues.

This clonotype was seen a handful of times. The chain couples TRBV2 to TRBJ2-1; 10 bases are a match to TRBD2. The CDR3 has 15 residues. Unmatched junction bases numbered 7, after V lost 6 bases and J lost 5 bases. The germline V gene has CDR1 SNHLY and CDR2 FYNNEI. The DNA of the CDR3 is TGTGCCAGCAGACAACTAGCGGGGACGGACAATGAGCAGTTCTTC. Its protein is CASRQLAGTDNEQFF.

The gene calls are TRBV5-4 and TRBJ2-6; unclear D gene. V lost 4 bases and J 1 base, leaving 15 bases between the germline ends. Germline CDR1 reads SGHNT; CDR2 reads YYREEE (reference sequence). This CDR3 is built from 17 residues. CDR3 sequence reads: CASSPDLSLSGANVLTF. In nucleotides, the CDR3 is TGTGCCAGCAGCCCTGACTTGAGTCTATCTGGGGCCAACGTCCTGACTTTC.

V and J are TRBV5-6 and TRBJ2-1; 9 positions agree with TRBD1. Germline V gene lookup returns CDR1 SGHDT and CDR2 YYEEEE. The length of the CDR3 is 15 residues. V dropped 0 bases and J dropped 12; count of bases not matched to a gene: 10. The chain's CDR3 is CASSLAFRTGDGQFF. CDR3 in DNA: TGTGCCAGCAGCTTGGCCTTTCGGACAGGGGATGGGCAGTTCTTC.

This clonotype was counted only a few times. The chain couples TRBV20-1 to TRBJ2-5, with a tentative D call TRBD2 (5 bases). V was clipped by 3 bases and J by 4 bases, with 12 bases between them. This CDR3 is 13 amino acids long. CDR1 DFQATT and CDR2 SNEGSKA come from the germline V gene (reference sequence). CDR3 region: CSASILGRETQYF. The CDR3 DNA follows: TGCAGTGCTAGTATTCTGGGGAGAGAGACCCAGTACTTC.

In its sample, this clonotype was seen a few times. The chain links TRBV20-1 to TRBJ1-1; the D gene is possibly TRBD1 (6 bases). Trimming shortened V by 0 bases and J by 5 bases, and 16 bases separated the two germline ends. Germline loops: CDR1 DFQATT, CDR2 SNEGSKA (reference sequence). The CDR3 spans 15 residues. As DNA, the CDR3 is TGCAGTGCTAGAGATCAGGGGAGTGAGAATACTGAAGCTTTCTTT. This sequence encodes CSARDQGSENTEAFF.

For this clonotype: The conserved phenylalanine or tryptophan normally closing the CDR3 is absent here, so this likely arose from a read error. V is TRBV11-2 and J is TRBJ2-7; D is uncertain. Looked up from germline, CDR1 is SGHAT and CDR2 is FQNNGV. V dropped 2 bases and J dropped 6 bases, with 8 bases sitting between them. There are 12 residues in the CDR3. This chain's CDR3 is CASSLSQREQYL. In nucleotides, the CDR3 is TGTGCCAGCAGCTTAAGTCAGCGCGAGCAGTACTTA.

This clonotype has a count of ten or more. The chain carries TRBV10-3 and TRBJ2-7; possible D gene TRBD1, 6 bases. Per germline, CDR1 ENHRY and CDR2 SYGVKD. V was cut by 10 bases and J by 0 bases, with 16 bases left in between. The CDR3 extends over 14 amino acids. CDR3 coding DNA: TGTGCCAGTCGATGGACAGACAGCTCCTACGAGCAGTACTTC. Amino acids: CASRWTDSSYEQYF.

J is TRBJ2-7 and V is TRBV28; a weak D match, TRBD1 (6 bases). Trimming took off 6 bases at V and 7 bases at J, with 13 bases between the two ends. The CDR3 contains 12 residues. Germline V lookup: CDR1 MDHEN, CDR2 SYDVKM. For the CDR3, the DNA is TGTGCCAGCAGAACTACCAGGGGAGAGCAGTACTTC. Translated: CASRTTRGEQYF.